The entry below gives a single T cell receptor beta chain sequence along with its context. Germline-derived CDR1 and CDR2 are GTSNPN and SVGIG (reference sequence). Trimming shortened V by 5 bases and J by 4 bases, and 14 bases separated the two germline ends. This CDR3 contains 13 residues. A 120-subject validation cohort, separate from the 666-subject first cohort, supplied the donors. The record originates from a study of cytomegalovirus exposure and HLA in healthy donors. Assay used: immunoSEQ multiplex PCR; TCRdb lists only in-frame clones, some missing. This repertoire shows some 83,000 clones, over 85% found once; its top ten account for approximately 2%.

Material: PBMCs. This receptor was taken from a woman between 18 and 29 years old in good health and CMV-seronegative. This chain connects TRBV30 to TRBJ1-1; D is undetermined. The CDR3 region is CAWGREGPTEAFF. The CDR3 nucleotides read TGTGCCTGGGGGAGGGAGGGTCCCACTGAAGCTTTCTTT. The full variable domain, rest sourced from reference TRBV30 and TRBJ1-1, is SQTIHQWPATLVQPVGSPLSLECTVEGTSNPNLYWYRQAAGRGLQLLFYSVGIGQISSEVPQNLSASRPQDRQFILSSKKLLLSDSGFYLCAWGREGPTEAFFGQGTRLTVV.